Presented here are 6 T cell receptor beta chains from one specimen sequenced in a study of immune heterogeneity within non-small cell lung tumors. Genomic DNA from bulk tumor acted as the template, and 600 ng was loaded per sample. Several biopsies per primary tumor were taken during surgery, spaced as far apart as possible. Before undergoing curative surgery, patients had newly diagnosed non-small cell lung cancer that was untreated. Amplifying TCR beta CDR3 involved multiplex PCR carried out with 32 V and 13 J primers. TCRdb reprocessed the multiplex PCR reads via MiXCR and lists one record per CDR3 protein. The sample has 11,000 or so distinct CDR3 sequences, roughly 29% seen once. The material sequenced was lung tumor tissue. The receptor set was obtained from a man aged 45-60 years with non-small cell lung cancer.

To note about this clonotype: A read error is possible here, since a much larger clone lies one base away. The V call is TRBV19, the J call TRBJ1-1; D is possibly TRBD1 (5 bases). Trimming stripped 5 bases from V and 4 bases from J, with 14 bases between. Germline CDR1 is LNHDA and CDR2 is SQIVND (reference sequence). The CDR3 has 14 amino acids. The CDR3 bases are TGTGCCAGTAGTCTCACGACAGCCGCCACTGAAGCTTTCTTT. Translating it yields CASSLTTAATEAFF. Together with reference TRBV19 and TRBJ1-1, the CDR3 gives the full variable domain: DGGITQSPKYLFRKEGQNVTLSCEQNLNHDAMYWYRQDPGQGLRLIYYSQIVNDFQKGDIAEGYSVSREKKESFPLTVTSAQKNPTAFYLCASSLTTAATEAFFGQGTRLTVV.

The genes are TRBV30 and TRBJ2-1; TRBD1 might be the D (5 bases). This CDR3 region has 13 residues. V dropped 3 bases and J dropped 9 bases, with 15 bases sitting between them. Per the germline V gene, CDR1 is GTSNPN and CDR2 is SVGIG (reference sequence). The CDR3 nucleotides are TGTGCCTGGAGCGTTCCAGGGTCGGGTGAGCAGTTCTTC. This gives the protein CAWSVPGSGEQFF.

This clonotype appeared many times. The chain carries TRBV3-1 and TRBJ1-6; tentatively, D is TRBD1 (6 bases). The CDR3 sequence is 15 residues long. The germline V and J ends were trimmed by 0 bases and 9 bases, with 12 bases remaining between them. Germline values: CDR1 LGHDT, CDR2 YNNKEL (reference sequence). In DNA, the CDR3 is TGTGCCAGCAGCCAAGACCAGGCAGGGGTTTCACCCCTCCACTTT. Its protein is CASSQDQAGVSPLHF.

This clonotype was counted a few times. This chain joins TRBV20-1 and TRBJ1-5, with D possibly being TRBD1 (5 bases). CDR1 and CDR2 from the germline V gene are DFQATT and SNEGSKA (reference sequence). The CDR3 loop spans 15 amino acids. V dropped 3 bases and J dropped 0 bases, with 12 bases sitting between them. DNA of the CDR3: TGCAGTGCTAGGAGATCAGGGCATAGCAATCAGCCCCAGCATTTT. Its translation is CSARRSGHSNQPQHF.

The chain uses TRBV3-1 and TRBJ1-4, with 7 positions matching TRBD1. Germline values: CDR1 LGHDT, CDR2 YNNKEL (reference sequence). The V gene end was trimmed by 4 bases and the J gene end by 4 bases; junction bases not matched to a gene: 6. The CDR3 runs 15 residues. The CDR3 loop is CASSPGGTVNEKLFF. The CDR3 nucleotides are TGTGCCAGCAGCCCCGGCGGGACAGTTAATGAAAAACTGTTTTTT.

The CDR3 spells CASSEGVLGELFF. In DNA form, the CDR3 reads TGTGCCAGCAGTGAAGGAGTTCTCGGGGAGCTGTTTTTT. This rearrangement joins TRBV2 to TRBJ2-2, with D uncertain. Germline V gives CDR1 SNHLY, CDR2 FYNNEI. Trimming removed 1 base from V and 7 bases from J, with 7 bases in between. The CDR3 sequence is 13 residues long.